This TCR beta chain appears in the sequencing data of a study of cytomegalovirus exposure and HLA in healthy donors. General study findings and limits: Presence/absence analyses took donor sequencing depth as roughly uniform. Most CMV-associated TCR beta chains appeared HLA-restricted in a later analysis. Certain indistinguishable V segments, among them TRBV6-2 and TRBV6-3, were excluded.

For this clone: Its antigen is as yet unknown.

PCR primers comprised 60 Vbeta and 13 Jbeta primers. The data were produced by immunoSEQ multiplex PCR, yet TCRdb's version contains in-frame clones alone and is incomplete. The sample has tens of thousands of clones; around two thirds are singletons. Germline V gene lookup returns CDR1 SNHLY and CDR2 FYNNEI. The CDR3 covers 12 residues. Trimming left V 5 bases short and J 6 bases short, with 8 bases between. The TCR sequence derives from a man in his 60s in good health and CMV-seropositive. This chain joins TRBV2 and TRBJ1-5; unclear D gene. The sequencing input was PBMCs. CDR3 protein: CASSLGAQPQHF. DNA of the CDR3: TGTGCCAGCAGTCTGGGAGCTCAGCCCCAGCATTTT.